A single T cell receptor (beta chain) is shown here with its context. Its antigen is not known. Amplification targeted TCR beta CDR3 regions from RNA transcripts. HTBI primers were used for first-round RT-PCR of the TCR CDR3. TCRdb used MiXCR to reprocess the multiplex PCR reads, holding one entry per CDR3 protein. This sample has 500,000 to 800,000 distinct CDR3 sequences, with roughly 15% found just once. These data belong to a study of T cells in Graves' hyperthyroidism and ophthalmopathy. Overall study findings and caveats: The blood repertoire included most of the expanded thyroid clonotypes above 0.001.

Germline CDR1 is SGHVS and CDR2 is FNYEAQ. Trimming removed 5 bases from V and 6 bases from J, with 14 bases in between. The CDR3 has 13 residues. A NOSPECS grade of at least 4, a Clinical Activity Score of at least 3 and duration under 3 months were recorded in ophthalmopathy patients. The sample taken for sequencing was blood. The sequence came from a woman aged 50 to 65 with Graves' ophthalmopathy. The gene calls are TRBV7-6 and TRBJ2-7; D gene unclear. This chain's CDR3 is CASSQYSYSEQYF. The CDR3 DNA reads TGTGCCAGCAGCCAATACTCTTACAGCGAGCAGTACTTC.